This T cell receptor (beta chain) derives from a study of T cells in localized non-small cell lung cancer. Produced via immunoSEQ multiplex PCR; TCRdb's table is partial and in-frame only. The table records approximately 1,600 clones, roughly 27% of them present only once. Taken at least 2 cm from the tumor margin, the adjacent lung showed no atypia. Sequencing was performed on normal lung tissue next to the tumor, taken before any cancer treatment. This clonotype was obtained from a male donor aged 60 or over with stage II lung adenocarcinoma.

Written as DNA, the CDR3 is TGCGCCACCTGGACAGAAGTTAACTATGGCTACACCTTC. Protein sequence: CATWTEVNYGYTF. The chain carries TRBV10-2 and TRBJ1-2; D might be TRBD1 (6 bases). Trimming shortened V by 10 bases and J by 1 base, and 13 bases separated the two germline ends. Germline V gene lookup returns CDR1 WSHSY and CDR2 SAAADI. The CDR3 sequence is 13 residues long.